The present T cell receptor beta chain was sequenced within a study of T cell repertoires in cytomegalovirus infection. Study details: Public TCR beta signatures were indicative of both CMV infection and a matching HLA type. Regarding the study as a whole: The ex vivo response was dominated by HLA-C-restricted CMV-specific TCR beta clonotypes.

This clonotype turned up a few times. Antigen: not known. Using its own MiXCR run on the reads, TCRdb lists one record per CDR3 protein. The sample shows 200,000 to 300,000 distinct CDR3 sequences, roughly 10% of them seen only once. Germline CDR1 is DFQATT and CDR2 is SNEGSKA (reference sequence). The CDR3 loop spans 13 amino acids. The V and J ends lost 4 bases and 3 bases respectively, with 10 bases between them. The sequence derives from a human donor in good health (CMV status not recorded). Some clones in this sample may be carry-over from other donors' samples. Sequencing used PBMCs. This chain uses TRBV20-1 with TRBJ2-4; tentative D call: TRBD2 (6 bases). CDR3 sequence (DNA): TGCAGTGCTATACTGGGGGGCAAAAACATTCAGTACTTC. Translating gives CSAILGGKNIQYF.